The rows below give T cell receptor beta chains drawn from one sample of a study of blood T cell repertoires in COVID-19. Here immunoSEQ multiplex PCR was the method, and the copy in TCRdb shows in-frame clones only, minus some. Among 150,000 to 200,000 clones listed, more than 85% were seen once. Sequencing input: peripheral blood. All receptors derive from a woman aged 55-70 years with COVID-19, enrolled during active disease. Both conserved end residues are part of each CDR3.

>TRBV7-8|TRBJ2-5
CASSLTVGSETQYF
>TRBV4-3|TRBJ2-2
CASSQALVGTGELFF
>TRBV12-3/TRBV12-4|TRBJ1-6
CASTISGNSPLHF
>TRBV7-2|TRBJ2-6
CASSPSGANVLTF
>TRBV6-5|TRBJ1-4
CASRTPGHEKLFF
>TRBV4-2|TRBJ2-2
CASSQDGFTNTGELFF
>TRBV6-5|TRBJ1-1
CASSIHRVNTEAFF
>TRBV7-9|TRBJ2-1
CASSLQGGGEQFF
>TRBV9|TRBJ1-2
CASSVGKTGNSLTGGYTF
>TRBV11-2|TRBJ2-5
CASSPGGVGGAVETQYF
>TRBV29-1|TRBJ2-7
CSVSYGTDKAEQYF
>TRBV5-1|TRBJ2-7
CASSLEETAASYEQYF
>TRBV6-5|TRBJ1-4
CASSRGTGWNEKLFF
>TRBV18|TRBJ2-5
CATQSDRVQETQYF
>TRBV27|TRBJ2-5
CASSFQGQETQYF